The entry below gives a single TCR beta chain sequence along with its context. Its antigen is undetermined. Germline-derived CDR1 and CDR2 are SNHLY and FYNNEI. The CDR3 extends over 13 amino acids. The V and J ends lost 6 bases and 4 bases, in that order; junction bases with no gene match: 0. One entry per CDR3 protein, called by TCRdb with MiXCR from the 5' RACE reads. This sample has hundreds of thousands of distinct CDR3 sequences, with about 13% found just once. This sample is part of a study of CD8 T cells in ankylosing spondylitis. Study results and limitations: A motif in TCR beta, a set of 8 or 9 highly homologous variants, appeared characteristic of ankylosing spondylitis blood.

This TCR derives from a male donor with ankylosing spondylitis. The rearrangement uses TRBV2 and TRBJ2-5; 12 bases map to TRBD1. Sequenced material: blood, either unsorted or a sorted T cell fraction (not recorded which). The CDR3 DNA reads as TGTGCCAGCAGGGGACAGGGGGCAGAGACCCAGTACTTC. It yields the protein CASRGQGAETQYF.